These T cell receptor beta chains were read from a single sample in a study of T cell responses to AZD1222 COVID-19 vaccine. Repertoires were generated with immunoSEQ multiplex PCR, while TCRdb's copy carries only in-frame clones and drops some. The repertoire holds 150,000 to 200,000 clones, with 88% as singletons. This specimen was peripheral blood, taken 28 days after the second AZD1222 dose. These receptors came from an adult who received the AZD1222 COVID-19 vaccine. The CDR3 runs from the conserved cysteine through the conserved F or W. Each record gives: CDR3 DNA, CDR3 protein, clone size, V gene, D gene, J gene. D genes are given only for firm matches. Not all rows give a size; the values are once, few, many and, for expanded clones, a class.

CDR3 DNA: TGTGCCAGCTCACCATCTACAGGAGGGGTGAATAGAGACACTGAAGCTTTCTTT; CDR3 protein: CASSPSTGGVNRDTEAFF; clone size: few; V gene: TRBV18; D gene: NA; J gene: TRBJ1-1
CDR3 DNA: TGTGCCAGCAGCGTAGAGGGACAGGGAGGTGAAAAACTGTTTTTT; CDR3 protein: CASSVEGQGGEKLFF; clone size: NA; V gene: TRBV9; D gene: TRBD1; J gene: TRBJ1-4
CDR3 DNA: TGCAGCGTTTTCTTTGCGGTTGGCGGAAACACCATATATTTT; CDR3 protein: CSVFFAVGGNTIYF; clone size: NA; V gene: TRBV29-1; D gene: NA; J gene: TRBJ1-3
CDR3 DNA: TGTGCCAGCAGCTTAAACCCTCCAGGGGTTGGCGGGGAGCTGTTTTTT; CDR3 protein: CASSLNPPGVGGELFF; clone size: NA; V gene: TRBV11-2; D gene: NA; J gene: TRBJ2-2
CDR3 DNA: TGCGCCAGCAGCCAAAACCCCCGACAGGGACCGAACACCGGGGAGCTGTTTTTT; CDR3 protein: CASSQNPRQGPNTGELFF; clone size: NA; V gene: TRBV5-1; D gene: TRBD1; J gene: TRBJ2-2
CDR3 DNA: TGTGCCAGCAGCCTTCTGGGGGCGGAAGATACGCAGTATTTT; CDR3 protein: CASSLLGAEDTQYF; clone size: NA; V gene: TRBV28; D gene: NA; J gene: TRBJ2-3
CDR3 DNA: TGTGCCAGCAGCACGCGGCTTTTTGGTCGCGGCAATGGCACTGAAGCTTTCTTT; CDR3 protein: CASSTRLFGRGNGTEAFF; clone size: NA; V gene: TRBV7-9; D gene: NA; J gene: TRBJ1-1
CDR3 DNA: TGTGCCACCAGCGCAGGGGTCGGCAACTATGGCTACACCTTC; CDR3 protein: CATSAGVGNYGYTF; clone size: NA; V gene: TRBV15; D gene: NA; J gene: TRBJ1-2
CDR3 DNA: TGTGCCAGCAGCGTAGGTCGCCTATACAATGAGCAGTTCTTC; CDR3 protein: CASSVGRLYNEQFF; clone size: few; V gene: TRBV9; D gene: NA; J gene: TRBJ2-1
CDR3 DNA: TGCAGCGTTGAATCGACAGGGGCGAGGAGTGGGCAGTACTTC; CDR3 protein: CSVESTGARSGQYF; clone size: NA; V gene: TRBV29-1; D gene: TRBD1; J gene: TRBJ2-7
CDR3 DNA: TGTGCCAGCAGCTTAGAACAGGGGGCAGGATTTGACGGCTACACCTTC; CDR3 protein: CASSLEQGAGFDGYTF; clone size: NA; V gene: TRBV7-9; D gene: TRBD1; J gene: TRBJ1-2
CDR3 DNA: TGTGCCAGCAGCCAAGCCCAAAGGGACACTGAAGCTTTCTTT; CDR3 protein: CASSQAQRDTEAFF; clone size: NA; V gene: TRBV4-2; D gene: NA; J gene: TRBJ1-1
CDR3 DNA: TGTGCCAGTAGTATCGCTGGGACAGGTACAAACTATGGCTACACCTTC; CDR3 protein: CASSIAGTGTNYGYTF; clone size: few; V gene: TRBV19; D gene: TRBD1; J gene: TRBJ1-2
CDR3 DNA: TGTGCCAGCTTCAGGGGGCGTGAGACTGAAGCTTTCTTT; CDR3 protein: CASFRGRETEAFF; clone size: NA; V gene: TRBV2; D gene: TRBD1; J gene: TRBJ1-1
CDR3 DNA: TGTGCCAGCAGGGGGGACAGGTCTCAAGGGGAGCAGTTCTTC; CDR3 protein: CASRGDRSQGEQFF; clone size: NA; V gene: TRBV28; D gene: TRBD1; J gene: TRBJ2-1
CDR3 DNA: TGTGCCAGTAGTACGAGCGGGACCCAGTACTTC; CDR3 protein: CASSTSGTQYF; clone size: NA; V gene: TRBV19; D gene: NA; J gene: TRBJ2-5
CDR3 DNA: TGTGCCATCAGTGAGTCACAGGGCAGCTACACCTTC; CDR3 protein: CAISESQGSYTF; clone size: NA; V gene: TRBV10-3; D gene: NA; J gene: TRBJ1-2
CDR3 DNA: TGTGCCAGTAGTCCCGGGACAGCGAACACTGAAGCTTTCTTT; CDR3 protein: CASSPGTANTEAFF; clone size: NA; V gene: TRBV19; D gene: TRBD1; J gene: TRBJ1-1
CDR3 DNA: TGTGCCAGCAGCTTTCAGACAGGGGGGAATGAGCAGTTCTTC; CDR3 protein: CASSFQTGGNEQFF; clone size: NA; V gene: TRBV7-8; D gene: TRBD1; J gene: TRBJ2-1
CDR3 DNA: TGTGCCAGCTTGAGGCCACGCACTGAAGCTTTCTTT; CDR3 protein: CASLRPRTEAFF; clone size: NA; V gene: TRBV6-5; D gene: NA; J gene: TRBJ1-1
CDR3 DNA: TGTGCCAGCAGCCTCGGGACAGGGGGTCGCACCGGGGAGCTGTTTTTT; CDR3 protein: CASSLGTGGRTGELFF; clone size: NA; V gene: TRBV7-3; D gene: TRBD1; J gene: TRBJ2-2
CDR3 DNA: TGCAGTGCTAGTGGGCTAGCGGGGGGCGGCACCGGGGAGCTGTTTTTT; CDR3 protein: CSASGLAGGGTGELFF; clone size: NA; V gene: TRBV20-1; D gene: TRBD2; J gene: TRBJ2-2
CDR3 DNA: TGTGCCAGCAGCCAGGACAGGGACAGGAGTGAAAAACTGTTTTTT; CDR3 protein: CASSQDRDRSEKLFF; clone size: NA; V gene: TRBV2; D gene: TRBD1; J gene: TRBJ1-4
CDR3 DNA: TGTGCCAGCAGCTTAGGAGTAGCGGGGGCGGGAAAGACCCAGTACTTC; CDR3 protein: CASSLGVAGAGKTQYF; clone size: NA; V gene: TRBV7-2; D gene: TRBD2; J gene: TRBJ2-5
CDR3 DNA: TGTGCCAGCAGCCAAGATCAGTTCGGGGGGGCGGAGACCCAGTACTTC; CDR3 protein: CASSQDQFGGAETQYF; clone size: many; V gene: TRBV3-1/TRBV3-2; D gene: TRBD2; J gene: TRBJ2-5
CDR3 DNA: TGTGCCAGCAGCTTGGTTAGGGGGGAGACCCAGTACTTC; CDR3 protein: CASSLVRGETQYF; clone size: NA; V gene: TRBV5-4; D gene: NA; J gene: TRBJ2-5
CDR3 DNA: TGTGCCTGGGACCGGGACAGGAATTCACCCCTCCACTTT; CDR3 protein: CAWDRDRNSPLHF; clone size: few; V gene: TRBV30; D gene: TRBD1; J gene: TRBJ1-6
CDR3 DNA: TGCGCCAGCAGCCAACTTGGACAGACGGAGACCCAGTACTTC; CDR3 protein: CASSQLGQTETQYF; clone size: NA; V gene: TRBV4-3; D gene: NA; J gene: TRBJ2-5
CDR3 DNA: TGCGCCAGCAGGGAGGGACAGGGAAACACCGGGGAGCTGTTTTTT; CDR3 protein: CASREGQGNTGELFF; clone size: NA; V gene: TRBV5-1; D gene: TRBD1; J gene: TRBJ2-2
CDR3 DNA: TGTGCCAGCAGCGAACAAACAGGGACTTCACCCCTCCACTTT; CDR3 protein: CASSEQTGTSPLHF; clone size: NA; V gene: TRBV7-9; D gene: NA; J gene: TRBJ1-6
CDR3 DNA: TGTGCCAGCTCACGGGACAACTCCTACGAGCAGTACTTC; CDR3 protein: CASSRDNSYEQYF; clone size: NA; V gene: TRBV18; D gene: NA; J gene: TRBJ2-7
CDR3 DNA: TGTGCCATCAGATTGGGGACGGAGAACACTGAAGCTTTCTTT; CDR3 protein: CAIRLGTENTEAFF; clone size: NA; V gene: TRBV10-3; D gene: NA; J gene: TRBJ1-1
CDR3 DNA: TGTGCCAGCAGTGAGGGTCAGATTGAAGCTTTCTTT; CDR3 protein: CASSEGQIEAFF; clone size: NA; V gene: TRBV2; D gene: NA; J gene: TRBJ1-1
CDR3 DNA: TGTGCCAGCACAGGGACGGTGAACTATGGCTACACCTTC; CDR3 protein: CASTGTVNYGYTF; clone size: NA; V gene: TRBV28; D gene: NA; J gene: TRBJ1-2
CDR3 DNA: TGTGCCAGCAGCCCCGTAGGTGGGGGCCTAACCAAAAACATTCAGTACTTC; CDR3 protein: CASSPVGGGLTKNIQYF; clone size: NA; V gene: TRBV7-3; D gene: NA; J gene: TRBJ2-4
CDR3 DNA: TGTGCCAGCACAGTCTCAGGGAATCAGCCCCAGCATTTT; CDR3 protein: CASTVSGNQPQHF; clone size: NA; V gene: TRBV6-6; D gene: NA; J gene: TRBJ1-5
CDR3 DNA: TGTGCCAGCAGCCCCGACAGGGCCATTCGGGAGCAGTACTTC; CDR3 protein: CASSPDRAIREQYF; clone size: NA; V gene: TRBV7-2; D gene: TRBD1; J gene: TRBJ2-7
CDR3 DNA: TGTGCCAGTAGTCAGGCCCCTCGAGAGACCCAGTACTTC; CDR3 protein: CASSQAPRETQYF; clone size: NA; V gene: TRBV19; D gene: NA; J gene: TRBJ2-5
CDR3 DNA: TGTGCCAGCAGCCAAGGGGTCGGGAGGTCAGCTTTCTTT; CDR3 protein: CASSQGVGRSAFF; clone size: NA; V gene: TRBV14; D gene: NA; J gene: TRBJ1-1
CDR3 DNA: TGTGCCAGCAGTCGAAATGGACAGCTATACGAGCAGTACTTC; CDR3 protein: CASSRNGQLYEQYF; clone size: NA; V gene: TRBV6-5; D gene: NA; J gene: TRBJ2-7
CDR3 DNA: TGTGCCAGTAGTAGGACTAGCTCATCGGATACGCAGTATTTT; CDR3 protein: CASSRTSSSDTQYF; clone size: NA; V gene: TRBV19; D gene: TRBD2; J gene: TRBJ2-3
CDR3 DNA: TGCGCCAGCAGCGTGACAGGGGCCACCTACGAGCAGTACTTC; CDR3 protein: CASSVTGATYEQYF; clone size: NA; V gene: TRBV5-1; D gene: TRBD1; J gene: TRBJ2-7
CDR3 DNA: TGTGCCAGCAGCCTAGGGACAGGGGGCTCCGGGGAGCTGTTTTTT; CDR3 protein: CASSLGTGGSGELFF; clone size: few; V gene: TRBV7-7; D gene: TRBD1; J gene: TRBJ2-2
CDR3 DNA: TGCGCCAGCAGCTCTCCGGGACAGGGAGAGACCCAGTACTTC; CDR3 protein: CASSSPGQGETQYF; clone size: NA; V gene: TRBV5-1; D gene: TRBD1; J gene: TRBJ2-5
CDR3 DNA: TGTGCCAGCAGCTCGGCGCAGAACCGGGACATTCAGCATTTT; CDR3 protein: CASSSAQNRDIQHF; clone size: NA; V gene: TRBV5-4; D gene: NA; J gene: TRBJ1-5
CDR3 DNA: TGTGCCAGCAGTACGGACAGGGGGTTGGCAACTAATGAAAAACTGTTTTTT; CDR3 protein: CASSTDRGLATNEKLFF; clone size: NA; V gene: TRBV25-1; D gene: TRBD1; J gene: TRBJ1-4